Listed below are T cell receptor beta chains from one sample, sequenced in a study of blood T cell repertoires in COVID-19. The protocol was immunoSEQ multiplex PCR, while the TCRdb copy is restricted to in-frame clones and leaves out a portion. The sample comprises about 200,000 clones, almost 85% of which are singletons, and 6% to 8% rests with the top ten. Sequenced sample: peripheral blood. The receptors derive from a human donor with acute or convalescent COVID-19. The donor label of this sample is uncertain. Both conserved end residues are part of each CDR3. The order of the fields is D gene, J gene, clone size, V gene, CDR3 DNA, CDR3 protein. D genes are given only for firm matches. Size is stated for part of the rows, as once, few or many counts, or as a class when the clone is expanded.

NA,TRBJ2-2,once,TRBV9,TGTGCCAGCAGCGTTAGCGTCACCGGGGAGCTGTTTTTT,CASSVSVTGELFF
NA,TRBJ1-2,NA,TRBV11-1,TGTGCCAGCAGCTTAGTCAGCGATGGCTACACCTTC,CASSLVSDGYTF
NA,TRBJ2-5,NA,TRBV28,TGTGCCAGCAGTTTAGGGGGGGCGCGGCAAGAGACCCAGTACTTC,CASSLGGARQETQYF
TRBD2,TRBJ2-1,NA,TRBV6-5,TGTGCCAGCTCCTCGGCGGGAGGGTATGAGCAGTTCTTC,CASSSAGGYEQFF
NA,TRBJ1-4,NA,TRBV5-6,TGTGCCAGCAGCTTCGACGGGGCTAATGAAAAACTGTTTTTT,CASSFDGANEKLFF
NA,TRBJ1-1,NA,TRBV7-9,TGTGCCAGCAGCTTAGACAGACTGAACACTGAAGCTTTCTTT,CASSLDRLNTEAFF
TRBD1,TRBJ1-1,few,TRBV19,TGTGCCAGTAGTACCGGGACAGGTCCGCACGTGAACACTGAAGCTTTCTTT,CASSTGTGPHVNTEAFF
NA,TRBJ2-6,NA,TRBV6-2/TRBV6-3,TGTGCCAGCAGTTACCCAGGACAGCTCTCTGGGGCCAACGTCCTGACTTTC,CASSYPGQLSGANVLTF
NA,TRBJ1-5,NA,TRBV27,TGTGCCAGCAGTTTAAGAGGCAATCAGCCCCAGCATTTT,CASSLRGNQPQHF
NA,TRBJ2-3,NA,TRBV18,TGTGCCAGCTCACCAGTAACAGGGCCAGATACGCAGTATTTT,CASSPVTGPDTQYF